The next 7 T cell receptor beta chains were all read from a single sample in a study of cytomegalovirus exposure and HLA in healthy donors. Primers included in the PCR were 60 Vbeta and 13 Jbeta primers. Libraries were prepared by immunoSEQ multiplex PCR; TCRdb keeps only in-frame clonotypes and omits some of them. The table lists roughly 98,000 clones, about 80% of them singletons. Sequencing was performed on PBMCs. Every receptor here comes from a man in his forties in good health and CMV-seronegative.

A single count supports this clone. This rearrangement joins TRBV5-1 to TRBJ1-1; D remains ambiguous. The V end was cut by 2 bases, the J end by 0 bases, with 11 bases between. The CDR3 covers 15 residues. Germline V gene sequence: CDR1 SGHRS, CDR2 YFSETQ. The CDR3 protein is CASSFSRNLNTEAFF. In DNA, the CDR3 is TGCGCCAGCAGCTTCTCCAGGAACCTGAACACTGAAGCTTTCTTT.

A remark on this clone: One end of the junction fails to match germline, which may point to a read error. The J gene is TRBJ2-2, the V gene TRBV7-9; TRBD2 agrees at 13 bases. The germline V gene encodes CDR1 SEHNR and CDR2 FQNEAQ (reference sequence). This CDR3 comprises 16 residues. CDR3 in amino acids: CSSSRGTSGKAGELFF. CDR3 coding DNA: TGTTCCAGCAGCAGGGGGACTAGCGGGAAAGCCGGGGAGCTGTTTTTT.

The chain carries TRBV29-1 and TRBJ2-7; no firm D call. The germline V gene has CDR1 SQVTM and CDR2 ANQGSEA. The CDR3 spans 13 residues. The V end was cut by 3 bases, the J end by 2 bases, with 11 bases between. CDR3 nucleotides: TGCAGCGTTGATAAGGCTGGAGCCTACGAGCAGTACTTC. Translated, it gives CSVDKAGAYEQYF.

This chain uses TRBV19 with TRBJ1-1; 7 nucleotides line up with TRBD1. V shed 10 bases, J shed 2 bases, and the junction held 10 bases outside the gene matches. CDR1 LNHDA and CDR2 SQIVND come from the germline V gene (reference sequence). The CDR3 length is 14 residues. The CDR3 sequence: CATAKQGINTEAFF. As DNA, the CDR3 is TGTGCCACCGCAAAACAGGGGATCAACACTGAAGCTTTCTTT.

This chain links TRBV18 with TRBJ2-5; the match to TRBD2 covers 9 bases. This CDR3 is built from 14 residues. Germline lookup yields CDR1 KGHSH and CDR2 LQKENI. With 0 bases clipped from V and 5 bases from J, the junction kept 1 base outside the gene matches. The CDR3 loop is CASSPPAGGETQYF. The CDR3 DNA sequence: TGTGCCAGCTCACCACCGGCGGGGGGGGAGACCCAGTACTTC. The full variable domain, in which reference TRBV18 and TRBJ2-5 provide the parts outside the CDR3, is NAGVMQNPRHLVRRRGQEARLRCSPMKGHSHVYWYRQLPEEGLKFMVYLQKENIIDESGMPKERFSAEFPKEGPSILRIQQVVRGDSAAYFCASSPPAGGETQYFGPGTRLLVL.

The J gene is TRBJ2-2, the V gene TRBV5-1, with 9 bases identical to TRBD2. The germline gives CDR1 SGHRS, CDR2 YFSETQ. The junction had 6 bases not matched to a gene; V was cut back by 3 bases and J by 6 bases. The CDR3 covers 15 residues. The DNA of the CDR3 is TGCGCCAGCAGCTCCCGGCGGGGGGGCCCCGGGGAGCTGTTTTTT. Translating gives CASSSRRGGPGELFF.

The genes are TRBV28 and TRBJ1-4; D call uncertain. Trimming removed 6 bases from V and 7 bases from J, with 15 bases in between. The CDR3 extends over 14 amino acids. Germline CDR1 reads MDHEN; CDR2 reads SYDVKM. This CDR3 is CASSIRRPPEKLFF. The CDR3, as DNA: TGTGCCAGCAGCATCAGGAGGCCCCCTGAAAAACTGTTTTTT.